Reported below is one T cell receptor (beta chain). Its target antigen remains unknown. No per-base quality is available; no much larger clone lies one base away. The record originates from a study of T cells in Graves' hyperthyroidism and ophthalmopathy (dated by TCRdb to the late 2010s). Context from the whole study: Peripheral blood was sampled at the time of initial diagnosis, prior to any treatment. The study also compared thyroid tissue and blood T-cell repertoires from 5 to 7 Graves' hyperthyroidism patients. For training and testing, the 95 to 100 patients in the discovery cohort were randomly divided in a 7:3 ratio. According to the paper, TCR Vbeta CDR3 sequencing was carried out on some 130 peripheral blood samples, which came from approximately 43 ophthalmopathy, approximately 78 hyperthyroidism and roughly 17 progressor patients. To identify distinguishing TCR V-J signatures, a discovery cohort of 100 or so patients was used, comprising 43 with Graves' ophthalmopathy and 57 with stable Graves' hyperthyroidism. Prospective prediction of ophthalmopathy was tested in an independent validation cohort of approximately 19 hyperthyroidism patients and some 17 patients who later progressed to ophthalmopathy. Once sampling was done, hyperthyroidism patients were given methimazole at a starting dose of 30 mg daily, whereas ophthalmopathy patients were given high-dose intravenous methylprednisolone.

The TCR beta CDR3 regions were amplified from RNA transcripts. The first round of RT-PCR for the TCR CDR3 was performed with the HTBI primer set and the Qiagen OneStep RT-PCR kit. Libraries were constructed in a second round of multiplex PCR, after which size selection and purification were performed. Sequencing of the libraries was done on an Illumina HiSeq2000 using paired-end 100 bp reads. Per the authors' processing: SOAPnuke was used to process the raw data, removing reads that contained adapters or uncalled bases, had a mean Phred below 15, or lacked an exact match to the constant primer or identifier. COPE v1.2.5 was used to merge high-quality paired reads, and clonotypes were defined as unique nucleotide sequences. MiTCR v1.1 was used to align clonotypes to the IMGT TRBV, TRBD and TRBJ reference segments. Only V-J combinations with frequency above 0.0001, covering approximately 99% of repertoires, were analysed. A TCS score was defined as the ratio of F50 (clonal expansion) to E x V (chaos), with BLOSUM62-based TCRdist applied between CDR3 peptides within each V-J. Welch's t-statistics and random forest reduced several hundred V-J features to 13, which were used in a naive Bayes classifier (R e1071). Starting from the raw public reads, TCRdb applied fastp trimming at Q25, assembled clones with MiXCR and retained in-frame beta chains. One record per CDR3 amino acid sequence lists the most common genes and DNA. The V and J calls reflect TCRdb's pipeline rather than the authors' work. Within this sample are some 350,000 distinct CDR3 sequences, with roughly 13% of them counted one time only. Together, the top ten hold 30% to 40% of the sample.

What the study reported, not specific to this receptor: Most expanded thyroid clonotypes (frequency above 0.001) were also found in blood, which suggests that blood repertoires may mirror thyroid immune responses. A model built on a 13 V-J signature distinguished ophthalmopathy from stable hyperthyroidism, reaching approximately 89% sensitivity and about 81% specificity in cross-validation and 80%/75% in testing. No statistical method was used to set the sample size in advance, and investigators knew the group allocation. During validation, the model predicted progression to ophthalmopathy a median of about 5.9 months ahead of onset, with almost 71% sensitivity and 72.22% specificity.

Ophthalmopathy patients had moderately to severely active disease, Clinical Activity Score of at least 3, NOSPECS grade of at least 4, and duration under 3 months. Exclusion was applied to patients with uncontrolled infections, other autoimmune diseases, pregnancy or lactation. Diagnoses relied on clinical symptoms, serum thyroxine and TRAb, thyroid ultrasound and orbital computed tomography. PBMCs were separated from 10 ml of fresh peripheral blood using Ficoll-Paque density gradient centrifugation. Total RNA was extracted using Trizol reagent, and RNA quality was assessed on an Agilent 2100 Bioanalyzer. The sequence derives from a woman aged 40 to 50 with Graves' ophthalmopathy. The sample consisted of blood.

In nucleotide form, the sequence is TGTGCCATCATGGGCCCGGGGGCTGAAGCTTTCTTT. Its product reads: CAIMGPGAEAFF. This sequence uses TRBV10-3 and TRBJ1-1; the D segment could be TRBD1, given 5 matching bases. V is clipped by 7 bases and J by 6 bases, and the sequence between their germline boundaries is 12 bases long. The CDR3, cysteine through phenylalanine, is 12 amino acids long. This entry keeps only the CDR3 DNA: 36 bases, framed from base 1. From the germline V gene, CDR1 is ENHRY and CDR2 is SYGVKD.